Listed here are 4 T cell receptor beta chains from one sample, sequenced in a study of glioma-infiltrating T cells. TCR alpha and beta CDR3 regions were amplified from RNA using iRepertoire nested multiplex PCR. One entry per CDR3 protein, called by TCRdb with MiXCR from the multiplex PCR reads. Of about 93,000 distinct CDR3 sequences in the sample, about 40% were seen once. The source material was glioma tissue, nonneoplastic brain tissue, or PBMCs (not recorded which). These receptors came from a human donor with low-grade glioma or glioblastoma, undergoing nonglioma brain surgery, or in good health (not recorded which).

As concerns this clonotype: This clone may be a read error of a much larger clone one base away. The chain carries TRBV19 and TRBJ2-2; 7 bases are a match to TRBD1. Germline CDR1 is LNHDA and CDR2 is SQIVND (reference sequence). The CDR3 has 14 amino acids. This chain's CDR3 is CASMDRSNIGELFF. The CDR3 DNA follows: TGTGCCAGTATGGACAGGTCGAACATCGGGGAGCTGTTTTTT.

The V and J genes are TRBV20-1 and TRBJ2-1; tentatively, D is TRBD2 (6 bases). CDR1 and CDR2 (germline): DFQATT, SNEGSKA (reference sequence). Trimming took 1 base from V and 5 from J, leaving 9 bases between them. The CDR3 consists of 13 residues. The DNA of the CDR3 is TGCAGTGCTAGAGGCGGGATCGACAATGAGCAGTTCTTC. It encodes CSARGGIDNEQFF.

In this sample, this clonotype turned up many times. CDR3 sequence (DNA): TGCAGTGCTAGAGACAAGGACAGCCGATATGGCTACACCTTC. Translated, it gives CSARDKDSRYGYTF. The chain has TRBV20-1 and TRBJ1-2; perhaps TRBD1 as D (6 bases). Deletions cut 0 bases from V and 5 bases from J, with 13 bases between. This CDR3 comprises 14 residues. Germline loops: CDR1 DFQATT, CDR2 SNEGSKA (reference sequence).

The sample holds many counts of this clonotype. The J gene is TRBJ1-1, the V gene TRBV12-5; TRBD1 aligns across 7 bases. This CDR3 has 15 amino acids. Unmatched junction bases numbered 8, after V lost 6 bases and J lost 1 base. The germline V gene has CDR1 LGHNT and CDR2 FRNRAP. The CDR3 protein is CASGQGVSGNTEAFF. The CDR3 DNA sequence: TGTGCTAGTGGGCAGGGGGTTTCAGGGAACACTGAAGCTTTCTTT.